The T cell receptor (beta chain) under discussion was sequenced for a study of shared clonotypes between healthy human individuals (dated by TCRdb to about 2020). At the level of the whole study: A few men and two women, aged 18 to 49 years, made up the cohort. For each donor, three plates each were used for CD4 naive and CD4 memory, two plates were used for CD8 naive, and one plate was used for CD8 memory. To estimate repertoire size and how much clonotypes are shared between individuals, the study performed deep sequencing of blood TCR repertoires from about 5 healthy adults. Per donor, leukapheresis produced somewhere between about 0.9 and 10 billion PBMCs. To increase sequencing depth and limit assay-specific biases, different laboratories used diverse techniques to prepare libraries and sequence TCR repertoires.

Worth noting for this clone: It has no known antigen specificity. Base qualities are missing; no much larger clone stands one base away.

Trimming takes 5 bases from V and 6 bases from J, and the germline ends sit 23 bases apart. The CDR3 covers 17 residues, taking in both the cysteine and the phenylalanine. CDR3 DNA is the only sequence kept; it has 51 bases, read in frame from the first base. Looking up the germline V gene yields CDR1 SGHNT and CDR2 YENEEA. CD8 naive samples were CD45RO-negative cells positively selected for CCR7, giving a CD45RA+CCR7+ population that excluded TemRA cells. The donors were healthy, HIV-negative adults who had no recently reported acute infections or vaccinations. Every donor was a Caucasian adult living in Nashville, Tennessee, USA. Blood was collected by leukapheresis, and PBMCs were isolated by Ficoll-Histopaque density gradient centrifugation and then cryopreserved in liquid nitrogen vapor phase. Analytical flow cytometry was used to check the purity and quantity of every magnetically sorted T cell population. Each sorted fraction had its genomic DNA isolated and then quantified by UV absorbance on a Nanodrop 2000c.

Study-wide conclusions, independent of this receptor: Sampling was restricted to blood, and TCR repertoires in tissues likely differ from the TCR repertoires found in blood. Larger estimated clonotype richness was generally found for naive subsets than for memory subsets. Pairwise subsampling led to the expectation that sequencing depth would affect the degree of clonotype sharing among donors. Because the study included only a small number of donors, the genetic and exposure-history diversity represented was limited. Even with the large sequencing depth, rarefaction of the sorted-subset datasets indicated that sequencing was incomplete. Across a handful of donors, approximately 5% of naive CD4, 3% to 4% of naive CD8, under 2.5% of memory CD4, and about 0.4% of memory CD8 clonotypes were shared. Higher generation probabilities were observed for clonotypes shared by all four sorted-subset donors than for non-shared clonotypes.

Using the deep immunoSEQ assay, multiplex PCR amplified TCR CDR3 regions from genomic DNA. Genomic DNA extracted from each cell subset was distributed evenly over all wells of several immunoSEQ 96-well plates, and each plate served as one replicate. Each replicate PCR for sorted subsets received about 220 ng genomic DNA, equal to roughly 29,000 T cell genomes. Purified libraries were quantified with a Qubit 3.0 fluorometer, sized on a Bioanalyzer 2100, and re-quantified with the KAPA Library Quantification kit. A separate single-read 150-cycle Illumina NextSeq 550 flow cell was used to sequence each immunoSEQ 96-well plate. As for the authors' bioinformatics: Because the immunoSEQ output held only junctional sequences and lacked quality scores, the filtering could not match the filtering applied to full-length reads. Sequences were annotated with PyIR, a Python wrapper for IgBLAST v1.9, and V/J genes and CDR3 were assigned using IMGT germline references. Reads with weak V/J assignments (E-value above 1e-6), missing CDR3, stop codons, out-of-frame junctions, or ambiguous translated residues were removed. V3J clonotypes were defined by identical inferred V gene, J gene, and CDR3 amino acid sequence. The percentage overlap between two repertoires was calculated by dividing the number of shared unique clonotypes by the size of the smaller repertoire. RTK rarefaction, the Chao1 estimator, and Recon v2.1 estimates of unobserved clonotypes were used to assess repertoire richness. Generation probabilities were computed with OLGA for all TCRbeta clonotypes obtained by the gDNA method from several donors. TCRdb limited this immuneACCESS table to in-frame rearrangements with V and J called. A share of clones is missing; checked studies link under half to unresolved V genes, and the rest is unexplained. V and J calls and clone size are copied from that table; D and trimming were computed from the DNA. This sample lists around 1,900,000 clones; around 95% were detected once. The top ten clonotypes cover 1.5% to 2% of the sample.

This receptor chain uses TRBV11-3 and TRBJ2-1, with TRBD1 perhaps the D gene, on 6 matching bases. Source material: naive CD8+ T cells from PBMCs. The intended sense of this specimen's cell subset or site label: CD45RA+CCR7+. The receptor's source is a young man in good health. Some clones in this sample may be carry-over from other donors' samples. The DNA sequence is TGTGCCAGCAGCCCCACTTGGCGGCAGGGGTTTCGCAATGAGCAGTTCTTC. This yields the protein CASSPTWRQGFRNEQFF.